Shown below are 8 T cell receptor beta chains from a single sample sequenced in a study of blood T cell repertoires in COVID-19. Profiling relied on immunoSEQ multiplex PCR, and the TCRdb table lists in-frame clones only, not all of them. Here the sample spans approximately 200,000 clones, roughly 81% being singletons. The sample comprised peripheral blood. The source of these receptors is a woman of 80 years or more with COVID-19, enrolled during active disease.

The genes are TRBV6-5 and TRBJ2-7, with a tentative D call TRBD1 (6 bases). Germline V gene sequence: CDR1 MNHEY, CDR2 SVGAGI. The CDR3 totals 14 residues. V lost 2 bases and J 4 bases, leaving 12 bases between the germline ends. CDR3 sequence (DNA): TGTGCCAGCAGTTACGGCAGGGGAGCTTACGAGCAGTACTTC. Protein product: CASSYGRGAYEQYF.

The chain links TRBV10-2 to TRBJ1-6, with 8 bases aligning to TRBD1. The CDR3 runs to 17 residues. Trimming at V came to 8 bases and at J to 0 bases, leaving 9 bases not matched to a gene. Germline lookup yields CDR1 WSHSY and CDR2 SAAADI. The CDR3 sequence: CASLGTGGSSYNSPLHF. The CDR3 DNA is TGCGCCAGCCTCGGGACAGGTGGAAGCTCCTATAATTCACCCCTCCACTTT.

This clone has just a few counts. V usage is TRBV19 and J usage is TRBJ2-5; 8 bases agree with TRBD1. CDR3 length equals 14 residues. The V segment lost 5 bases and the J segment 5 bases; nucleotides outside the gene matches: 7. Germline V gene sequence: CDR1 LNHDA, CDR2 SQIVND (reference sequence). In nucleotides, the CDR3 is TGTGCCAGTAGTGCGCACAGGGGGGAGGAGACCCAGTACTTC. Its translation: CASSAHRGEETQYF.

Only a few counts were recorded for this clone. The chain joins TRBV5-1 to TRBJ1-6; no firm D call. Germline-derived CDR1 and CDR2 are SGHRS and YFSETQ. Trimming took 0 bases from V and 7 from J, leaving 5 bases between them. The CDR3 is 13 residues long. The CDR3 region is CASSLDQNSPLHF. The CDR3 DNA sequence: TGCGCCAGCAGCTTGGATCAGAATTCACCCCTCCACTTT. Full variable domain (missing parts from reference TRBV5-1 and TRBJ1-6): KAGVTQTPRYLIKTRGQQVTLSCSPISGHRSVSWYQQTPGQGLQFLFEYFSETQRNKGNFPGRFSGRQFSNSRSEMNVSTLELGDSALYLCASSLDQNSPLHFGNGTRLTVT.

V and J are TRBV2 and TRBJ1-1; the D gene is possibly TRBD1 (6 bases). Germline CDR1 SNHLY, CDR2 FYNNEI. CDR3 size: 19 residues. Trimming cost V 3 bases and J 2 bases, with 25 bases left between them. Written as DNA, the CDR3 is TGTGCCAGCAGTGACAAGAGGGGGTTCCTAAGGAGCGCTAACACTGAAGCTTTCTTT. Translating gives CASSDKRGFLRSANTEAFF.

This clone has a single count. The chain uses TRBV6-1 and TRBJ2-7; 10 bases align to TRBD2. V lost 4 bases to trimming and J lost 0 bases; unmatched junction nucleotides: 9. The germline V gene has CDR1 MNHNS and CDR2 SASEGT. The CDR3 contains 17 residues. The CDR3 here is CASSAPSGLAASYEQYF. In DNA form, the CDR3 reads TGTGCCAGCAGTGCTCCGAGTGGACTAGCGGCCTCCTACGAGCAGTACTTC.

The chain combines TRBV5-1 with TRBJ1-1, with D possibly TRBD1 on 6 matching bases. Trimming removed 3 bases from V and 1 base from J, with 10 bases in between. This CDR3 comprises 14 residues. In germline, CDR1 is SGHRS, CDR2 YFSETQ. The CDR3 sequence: CASSYGTQNTEAFF. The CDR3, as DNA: TGCGCCAGCAGCTACGGGACACAGAACACTGAAGCTTTCTTT.

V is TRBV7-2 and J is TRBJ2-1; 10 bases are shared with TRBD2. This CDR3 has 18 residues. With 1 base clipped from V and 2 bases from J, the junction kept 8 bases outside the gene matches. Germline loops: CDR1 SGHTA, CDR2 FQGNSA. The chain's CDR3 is CASSLVPSGGVAYNEQFF. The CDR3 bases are TGTGCCAGCAGCTTAGTTCCTAGCGGGGGAGTGGCCTACAATGAGCAGTTCTTC. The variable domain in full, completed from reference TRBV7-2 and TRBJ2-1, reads GAGVSQSPSNKVTEKGKDVELRCDPISGHTALYWYRQSLGQGLEFLIYFQGNSAPDKSGLPSDRFSAERTGGSVSTLTIQRTQQEDSAVYLCASSLVPSGGVAYNEQFFGPGTRLTVL.